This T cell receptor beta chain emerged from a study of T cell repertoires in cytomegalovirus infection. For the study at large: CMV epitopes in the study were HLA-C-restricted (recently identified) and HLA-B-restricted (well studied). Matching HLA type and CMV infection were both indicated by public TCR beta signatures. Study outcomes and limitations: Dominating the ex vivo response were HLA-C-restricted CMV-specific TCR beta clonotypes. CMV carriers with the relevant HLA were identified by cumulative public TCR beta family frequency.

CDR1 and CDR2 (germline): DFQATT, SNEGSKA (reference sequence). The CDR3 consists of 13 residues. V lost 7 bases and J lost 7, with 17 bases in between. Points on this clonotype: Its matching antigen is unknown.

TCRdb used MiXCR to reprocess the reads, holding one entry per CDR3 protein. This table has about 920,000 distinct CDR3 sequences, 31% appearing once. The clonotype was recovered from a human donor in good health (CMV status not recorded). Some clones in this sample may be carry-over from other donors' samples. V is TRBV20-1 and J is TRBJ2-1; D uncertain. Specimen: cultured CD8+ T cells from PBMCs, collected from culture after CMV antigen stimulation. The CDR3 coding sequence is TGCAGTGTCCCCGGCGGCGAGGAGAATGAGCAGTTCTTC. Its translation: CSVPGGEENEQFF.